This T cell receptor beta chain was retrieved from a study of T cells in Graves' hyperthyroidism and ophthalmopathy. This clonotype was seen at least ten times. There were TCR beta CDR3 regions amplified from RNA transcripts. First-round RT-PCR targeting the TCR CDR3 was performed with the HTBI primer set. TCRdb reprocessed the multiplex PCR reads with MiXCR, giving one entry per CDR3 protein. The repertoire holds hundreds of thousands of distinct CDR3 sequences, 15% to 20% seen once, with around 55% in the top ten. The CDR3 consists of 14 residues. The V gene's germline CDR1 is KGHSH and CDR2 LQKENI. Trimming cost V 0 bases and J 4 bases, with 7 bases left between them.

Sequenced input: blood. This receptor was identified in an older woman with Graves' ophthalmopathy. The chain links TRBV18 to TRBJ2-1; possible D gene TRBD2, 5 bases. The CDR3 loop reads CASSPPTTYNEQFF. The DNA of the CDR3 is TGTGCCAGCTCACCACCGACTACTTACAATGAGCAGTTCTTC.